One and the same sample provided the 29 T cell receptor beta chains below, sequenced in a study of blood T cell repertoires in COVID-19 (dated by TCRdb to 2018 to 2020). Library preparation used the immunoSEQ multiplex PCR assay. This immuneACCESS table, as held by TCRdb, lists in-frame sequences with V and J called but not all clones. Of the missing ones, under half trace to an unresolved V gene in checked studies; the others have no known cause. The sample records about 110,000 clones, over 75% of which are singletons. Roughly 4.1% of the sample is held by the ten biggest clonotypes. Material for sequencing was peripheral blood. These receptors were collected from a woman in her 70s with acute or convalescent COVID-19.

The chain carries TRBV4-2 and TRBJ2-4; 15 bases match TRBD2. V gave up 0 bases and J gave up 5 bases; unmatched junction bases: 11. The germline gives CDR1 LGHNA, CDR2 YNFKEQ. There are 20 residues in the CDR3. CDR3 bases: TGTGCCAGCAGCCAAGAACCCGGACTAGCGGGAGGGGCCCGGGAAAACATTCAGTACTTC. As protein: CASSQEPGLAGGARENIQYF.

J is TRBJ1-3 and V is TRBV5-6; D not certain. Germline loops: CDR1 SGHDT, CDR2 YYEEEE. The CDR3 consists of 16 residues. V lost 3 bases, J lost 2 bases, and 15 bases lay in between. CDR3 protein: CASSWMSVRPGNTIYF. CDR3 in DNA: TGTGCCAGCAGCTGGATGTCGGTCAGGCCTGGAAACACCATATATTTT.

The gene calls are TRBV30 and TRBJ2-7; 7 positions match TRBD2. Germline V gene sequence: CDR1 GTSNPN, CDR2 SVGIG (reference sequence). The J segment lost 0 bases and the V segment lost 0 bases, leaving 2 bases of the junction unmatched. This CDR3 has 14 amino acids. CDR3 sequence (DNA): TGTGCCTGGAGTGTGGGGGGGAGCTCCTACGAGCAGTACTTC. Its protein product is CAWSVGGSSYEQYF. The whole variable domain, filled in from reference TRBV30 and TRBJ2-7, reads SQTIHQWPATLVQPVGSPLSLECTVEGTSNPNLYWYRQAAGRGLQLLFYSVGIGQISSEVPQNLSASRPQDRQFILSSKKLLLSDSGFYLCAWSVGGSSYEQYFGPGTRLTVT.

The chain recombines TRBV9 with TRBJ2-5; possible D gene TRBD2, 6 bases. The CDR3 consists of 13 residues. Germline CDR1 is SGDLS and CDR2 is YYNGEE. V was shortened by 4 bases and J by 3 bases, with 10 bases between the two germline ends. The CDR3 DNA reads TGTGCCAGCAGCTTAGGGACTGAAGAGACCCAGTACTTC. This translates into CASSLGTEETQYF.

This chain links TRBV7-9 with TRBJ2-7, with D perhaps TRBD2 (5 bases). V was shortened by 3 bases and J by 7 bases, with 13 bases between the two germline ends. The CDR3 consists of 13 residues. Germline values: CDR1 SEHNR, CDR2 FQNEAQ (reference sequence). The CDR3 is CASSLGLPGEQYF. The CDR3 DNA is TGTGCCAGCAGCTTGGGTCTGCCGGGGGAGCAGTACTTC. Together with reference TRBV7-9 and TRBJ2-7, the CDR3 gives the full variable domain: DTGVSQNPRHKITKRGQNVTFRCDPISEHNRLYWYRQTLGQGPEFLTYFQNEAQLEKSRLLSDRFSAERPKGSFSTLEIQRTEQGDSAMYLCASSLGLPGEQYFGPGTRLTVT.

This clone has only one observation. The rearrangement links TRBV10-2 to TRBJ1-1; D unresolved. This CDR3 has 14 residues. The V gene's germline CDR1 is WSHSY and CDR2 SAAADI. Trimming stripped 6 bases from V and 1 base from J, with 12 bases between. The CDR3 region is CASRFGVTNTEAFF. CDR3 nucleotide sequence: TGCGCCAGCAGATTCGGGGTCACGAACACTGAAGCTTTCTTT.

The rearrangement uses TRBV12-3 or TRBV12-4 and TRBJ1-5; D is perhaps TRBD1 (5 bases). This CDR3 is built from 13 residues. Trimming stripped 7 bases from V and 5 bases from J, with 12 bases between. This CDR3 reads CASNIRGDQPQHF. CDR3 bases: TGTGCCAGCAATATCCGGGGGGATCAGCCCCAGCATTTT.

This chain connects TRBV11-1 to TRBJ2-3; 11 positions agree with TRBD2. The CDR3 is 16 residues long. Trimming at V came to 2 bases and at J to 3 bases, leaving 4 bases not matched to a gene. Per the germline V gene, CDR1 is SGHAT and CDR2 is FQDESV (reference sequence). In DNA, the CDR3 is TGTGCCAGCAGCTTATTAGCGGGGGGGCCAACAGATACGCAGTATTTT. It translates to CASSLLAGGPTDTQYF.

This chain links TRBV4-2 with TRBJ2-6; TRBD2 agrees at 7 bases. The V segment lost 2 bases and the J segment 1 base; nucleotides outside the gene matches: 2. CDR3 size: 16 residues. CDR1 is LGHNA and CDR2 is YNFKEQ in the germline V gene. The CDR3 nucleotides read TGTGCCAGCAGCCAATGGACTAGTTCTGGGGCCAACGTCCTGACTTTC. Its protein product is CASSQWTSSGANVLTF.

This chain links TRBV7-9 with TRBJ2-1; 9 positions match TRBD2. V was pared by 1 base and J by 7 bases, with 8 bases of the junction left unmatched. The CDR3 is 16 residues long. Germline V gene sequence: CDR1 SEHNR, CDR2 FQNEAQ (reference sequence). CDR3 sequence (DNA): TGTGCCAGCAGCTTAGACGGCGGGAGGGCCCGAAATGAGCAGTTCTTC. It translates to CASSLDGGRARNEQFF.

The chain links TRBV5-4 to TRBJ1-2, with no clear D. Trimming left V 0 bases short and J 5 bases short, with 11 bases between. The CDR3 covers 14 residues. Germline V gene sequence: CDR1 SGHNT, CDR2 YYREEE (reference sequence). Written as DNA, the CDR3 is TGTGCCAGCAGCTTGGGGGCCAGTCCTTATGGCTACACCTTC. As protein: CASSLGASPYGYTF.

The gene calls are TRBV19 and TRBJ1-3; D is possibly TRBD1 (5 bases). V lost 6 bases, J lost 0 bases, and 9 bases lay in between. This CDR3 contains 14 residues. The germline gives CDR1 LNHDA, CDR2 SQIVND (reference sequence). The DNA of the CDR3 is TGTGCCAGTAGGAGACAGAGCTCTGGAAACACCATATATTTT. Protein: CASRRQSSGNTIYF.

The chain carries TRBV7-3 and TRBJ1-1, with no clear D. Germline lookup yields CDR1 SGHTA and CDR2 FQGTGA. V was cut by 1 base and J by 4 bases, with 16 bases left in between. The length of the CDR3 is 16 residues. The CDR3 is CASSLRPGGSSTEAFF. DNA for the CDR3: TGTGCCAGCAGCTTAAGGCCGGGAGGAAGTTCCACTGAAGCTTTCTTT.

The CDR3 protein is CASSGYRGDSNQPQHF. The CDR3 region has the DNA TGTGCCAGCAGCGGCTACAGGGGCGATAGCAATCAGCCCCAGCATTTT. J is TRBJ1-5 and V is TRBV2; TRBD1 agrees at 7 bases. Germline CDR1 SNHLY, CDR2 FYNNEI. Losses at the gene ends were 6 bases for V and 0 bases for J; bases not matched to a gene: 8. This CDR3 is built from 16 residues.

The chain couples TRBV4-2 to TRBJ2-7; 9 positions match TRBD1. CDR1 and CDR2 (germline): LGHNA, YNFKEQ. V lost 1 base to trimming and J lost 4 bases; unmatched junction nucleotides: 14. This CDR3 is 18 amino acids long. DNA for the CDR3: TGTGCCAGCAGCCAAGGTCCCACGGGCCGGGACAGGGTTTACGAGCAGTACTTC. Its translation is CASSQGPTGRDRVYEQYF.

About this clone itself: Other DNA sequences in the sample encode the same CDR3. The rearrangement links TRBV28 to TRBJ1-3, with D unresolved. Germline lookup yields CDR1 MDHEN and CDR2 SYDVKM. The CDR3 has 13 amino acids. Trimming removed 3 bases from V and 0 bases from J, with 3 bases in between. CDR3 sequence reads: CASSFSSGNTIYF. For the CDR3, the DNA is TGTGCCAGCAGTTTCTCCTCTGGAAACACCATATATTTT. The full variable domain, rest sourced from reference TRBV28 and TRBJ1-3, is DVKVTQSSRYLVKRTGEKVFLECVQDMDHENMFWYRQDPGLGLRLIYFSYDVKMKEKGDIPEGYSVSREKKERFSLILESASTNQTSMYLCASSFSSGNTIYFGEGSWLTVV.

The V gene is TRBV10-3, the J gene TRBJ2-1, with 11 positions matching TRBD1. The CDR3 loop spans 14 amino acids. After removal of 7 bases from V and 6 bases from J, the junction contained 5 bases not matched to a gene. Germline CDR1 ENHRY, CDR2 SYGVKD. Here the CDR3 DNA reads TGTGCCATCAAAGGACAGGGGGCGAGCAATGAGCAGTTCTTC. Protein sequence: CAIKGQGASNEQFF.

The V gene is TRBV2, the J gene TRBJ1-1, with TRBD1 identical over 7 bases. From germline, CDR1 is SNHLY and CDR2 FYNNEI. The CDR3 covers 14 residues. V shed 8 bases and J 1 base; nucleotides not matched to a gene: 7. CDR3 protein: CASGQVDSNTEAFF. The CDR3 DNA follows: TGTGCCAGCGGACAGGTTGATTCGAACACTGAAGCTTTCTTT.

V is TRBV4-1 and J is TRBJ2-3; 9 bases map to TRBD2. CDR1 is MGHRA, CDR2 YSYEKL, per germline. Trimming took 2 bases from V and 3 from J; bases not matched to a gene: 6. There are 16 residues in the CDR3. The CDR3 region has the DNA TGCGCCAGCAGCCAATACAGCGGGAGGAGTACAGATACGCAGTATTTT. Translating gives CASSQYSGRSTDTQYF.

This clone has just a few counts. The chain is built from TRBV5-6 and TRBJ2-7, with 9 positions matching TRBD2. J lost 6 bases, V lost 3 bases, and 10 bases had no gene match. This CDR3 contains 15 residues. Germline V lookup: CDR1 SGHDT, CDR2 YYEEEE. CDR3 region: CASSYYGTSSSEQYV. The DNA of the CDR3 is TGTGCCAGCAGCTACTACGGGACTAGCTCCAGCGAGCAGTACGTC.

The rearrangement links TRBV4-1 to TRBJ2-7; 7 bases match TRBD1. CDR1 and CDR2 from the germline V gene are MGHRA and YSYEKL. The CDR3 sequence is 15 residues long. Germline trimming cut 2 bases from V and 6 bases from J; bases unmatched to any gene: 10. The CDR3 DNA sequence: TGCGCCAGCAGCCAACCCGGGACAGCAGGACCCGAGCAGTACTTC. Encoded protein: CASSQPGTAGPEQYF.

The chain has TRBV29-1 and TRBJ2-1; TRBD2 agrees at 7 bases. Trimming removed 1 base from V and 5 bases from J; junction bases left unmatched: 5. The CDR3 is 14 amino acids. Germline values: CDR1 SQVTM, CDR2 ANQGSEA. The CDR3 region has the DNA TGCAGCGTTGAAGGGCTAGCGGAAGACAATGAGCAGTTCTTC. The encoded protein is CSVEGLAEDNEQFF.

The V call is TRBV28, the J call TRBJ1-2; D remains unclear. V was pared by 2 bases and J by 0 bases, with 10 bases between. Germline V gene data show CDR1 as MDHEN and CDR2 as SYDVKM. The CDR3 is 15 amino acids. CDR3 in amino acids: CASSLNTLANYGYTF. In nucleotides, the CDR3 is TGTGCCAGCAGTTTAAATACGCTAGCTAACTATGGCTACACCTTC.

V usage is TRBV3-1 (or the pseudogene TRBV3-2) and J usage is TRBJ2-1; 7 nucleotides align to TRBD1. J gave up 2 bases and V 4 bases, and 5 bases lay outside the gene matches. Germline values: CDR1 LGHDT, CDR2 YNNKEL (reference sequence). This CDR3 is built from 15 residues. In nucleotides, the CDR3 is TGTGCCAGCAGCCCGCAGGGGGACCCCTACAATGAGCAGTTCTTC. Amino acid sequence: CASSPQGDPYNEQFF.

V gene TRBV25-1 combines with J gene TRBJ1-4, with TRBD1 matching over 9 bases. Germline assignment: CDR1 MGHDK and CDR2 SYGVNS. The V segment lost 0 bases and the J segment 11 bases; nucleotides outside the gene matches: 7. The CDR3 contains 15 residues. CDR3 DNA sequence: TGTGCCAGCAGTGAATATTGGACAGGGGAGGGGAAACTGTTTTTT. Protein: CASSEYWTGEGKLFF.

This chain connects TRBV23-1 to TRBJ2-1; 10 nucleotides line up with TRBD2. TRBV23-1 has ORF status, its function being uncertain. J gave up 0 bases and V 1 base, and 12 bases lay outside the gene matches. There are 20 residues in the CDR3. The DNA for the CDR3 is TGCGCCAGCAGTCAATGTACCTCTGGACTAGCGGCCAGCTCCTACAATGAGCAGTTCTTC. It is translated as CASSQCTSGLAASSYNEQFF.

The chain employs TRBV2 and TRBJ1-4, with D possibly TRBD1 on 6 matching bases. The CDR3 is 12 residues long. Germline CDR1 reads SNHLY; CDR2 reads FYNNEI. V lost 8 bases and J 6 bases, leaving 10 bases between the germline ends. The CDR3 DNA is TGTGCCAGCTCTAGGACAGATGAAAAACTGTTTTTT. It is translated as CASSRTDEKLFF.

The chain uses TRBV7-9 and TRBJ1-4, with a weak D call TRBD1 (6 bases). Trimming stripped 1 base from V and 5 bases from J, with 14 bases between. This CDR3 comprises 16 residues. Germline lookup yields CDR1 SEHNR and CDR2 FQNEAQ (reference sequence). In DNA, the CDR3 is TGTGCCAGCAGCTTAGTAGGCCGGGGGGCGAATGAAAAACTGTTTTTT. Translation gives CASSLVGRGANEKLFF.

In DNA form, the CDR3 reads TGTGCCATCAGTGACAGGACAGAGAATCAGCCCCAGCATTTT. It codes for CAISDRTENQPQHF. The V call is TRBV10-3, the J call TRBJ1-5; D perhaps matches TRBD1 (6 bases). The V and J ends lost 3 bases and 4 bases respectively, with 10 bases between them. Germline CDR1 and CDR2: ENHRY and SYGVKD. The CDR3 totals 14 residues.